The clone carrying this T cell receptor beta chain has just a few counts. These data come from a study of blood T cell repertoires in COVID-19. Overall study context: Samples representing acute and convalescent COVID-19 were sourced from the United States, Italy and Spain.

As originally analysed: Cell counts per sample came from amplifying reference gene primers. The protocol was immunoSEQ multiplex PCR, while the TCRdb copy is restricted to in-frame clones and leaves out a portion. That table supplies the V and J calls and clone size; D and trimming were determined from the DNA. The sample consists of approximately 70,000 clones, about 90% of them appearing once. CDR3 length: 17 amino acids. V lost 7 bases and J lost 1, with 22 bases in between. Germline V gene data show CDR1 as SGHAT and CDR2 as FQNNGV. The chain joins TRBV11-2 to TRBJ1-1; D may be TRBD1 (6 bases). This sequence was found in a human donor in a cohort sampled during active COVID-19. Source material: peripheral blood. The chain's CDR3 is CASNPGFTGRPNTEAFF. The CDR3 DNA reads TGTGCCAGCAACCCAGGCTTTACAGGGCGCCCGAACACTGAAGCTTTCTTT.